This TCR beta chain emerged from a study of blood T cell repertoires in COVID-19. Study context: COVID-19 samples, acute and convalescent, were from the United States, Italy and Spain.

Methods used by the authors: Scientists estimated how many nucleated cells there were by amplifying reference gene primers. The repertoire was sequenced with immunoSEQ multiplex PCR; TCRdb's copy has only in-frame clones and lacks some. Clone size and the V and J calls come from that table; the DNA yielded D and trimming. This repertoire shows roughly 280,000 clones, around 91% found once; its top ten account for roughly 2.5%. Participant reports of clinical history set cohort assignment. Cohort 3 recovered donors had two negative PCRs, clearance, or symptom resolution. This CDR3 is 17 amino acids long. Looked up from germline, CDR1 is LGHDT and CDR2 is YNNKEL (reference sequence). V shed 4 bases, J shed 9 bases, and the junction held 14 bases outside the gene matches.

Sequenced: PBMCs or T cells enriched from blood (not recorded which). The V and J genes are TRBV3-1 (or the pseudogene TRBV3-2) and TRBJ2-1; TRBD2 agrees at 11 bases. This clonotype was sampled from a woman in her late teens or twenties who had recovered from COVID-19. DNA of the CDR3: TGTGCCAGCAGCCCCGGGAGGAGTAGCGGGGGGGTCGGTGAGCAGTTCTTC. Translating it yields CASSPGRSSGGVGEQFF.